Listed below are T cell receptor beta chains from one sample, sequenced in a study of shared clonotypes between healthy human individuals. This table comes from immunoSEQ multiplex PCR, and its TCRdb copy is limited to in-frame clones, with some not included. In the table there are hundreds of thousands of clones, about 92% of which are singletons. Sequencing used naive CD8+ T cells sorted from blood. The receptors come from a man aged 30 to 39 in good health. The CDR3 runs from the conserved cysteine through the conserved F or W. D genes are given only for firm matches. Expanded clones are given a class, and other clones once, few, many or no size at all.

clone_size	v_call	j_call	d_call	cdr3_nt	cdr3_aa
-	TRBV7-9	TRBJ2-1	-	TGTGCCAGCGAGCTGCTAGGGGTGGATGAGCAGTTCTTC	CASELLGVDEQFF
-	TRBV9	TRBJ1-4	TRBD1	TGTGCCAGCAGCGGGCTGCAGGGGGCCGCTAATGAAAAACTGTTTTTT	CASSGLQGAANEKLFF
-	TRBV7-6	TRBJ2-2	-	TGTGCCAGCAGCTTAGCGGACGTCGCGAACACCGGGGAGCTGTTTTTT	CASSLADVANTGELFF
-	TRBV27	TRBJ2-7	TRBD2	TGTGCCAGCAGCAATCTAGCGGGAGCAAGTTACGAGCAGTACTTC	CASSNLAGASYEQYF
-	TRBV19	TRBJ2-3	-	TGTGCCAGTAGTAGAAGACGGGGTTTGAGCGGAGGGGATACGCAGTATTTT	CASSRRRGLSGGDTQYF
-	TRBV5-5	TRBJ2-1	TRBD2	TGTGCCAGCAGCGTAACGACTAGCGAGACGCCCTCCTACAATGAGCAGTTCTTC	CASSVTTSETPSYNEQFF
-	TRBV29-1	TRBJ2-1	-	TGCAGCGGTGTGTACAATGAGCAGTTCTTC	CSGVYNEQFF
-	TRBV19	TRBJ2-3	-	TGTGCCAGTAGTACCTCCTACCTAGCTGCAGATACGCAGTATTTT	CASSTSYLAADTQYF
-	TRBV30	TRBJ2-3	TRBD2	TGTGCCTGGAGTTTAGCTAGCGGTAGCACAGATACGCAGTATTTT	CAWSLASGSTDTQYF
once	TRBV27	TRBJ2-5	TRBD2	TGTGCCAGCAGTTGGGCTAGCGGGAGTCAAGAGACCCAGTACTTC	CASSWASGSQETQYF
-	TRBV30	TRBJ2-7	-	TGTGCCTGGAGAGCCCTATACGAGCAGTACTTC	CAWRALYEQYF
-	TRBV4-1	TRBJ2-2	TRBD1	TGCGCCAGCAGCCAAGCGGCAGGGGGCGACACCGGGGAGCTGTTTTTT	CASSQAAGGDTGELFF
-	TRBV10-3	TRBJ1-1	TRBD1	TGTGCCATCAGGGCGGGGACAGACTGGAACACTGAAGCTTTCTTT	CAIRAGTDWNTEAFF
-	TRBV14	TRBJ2-4	-	TGTGCCAGCAGCCGCCCCCAGGGAGCCAAAAACATTCAGTACTTC	CASSRPQGAKNIQYF
once	TRBV9	TRBJ2-1	-	TGTGCCAGCAGCGCCACCTTAGTAGGGTCCTACAATGAGCAGTTCTTC	CASSATLVGSYNEQFF
-	TRBV13	TRBJ2-7	-	TGTGCCAGCAGCTTAGGGGGACGGTTGAGCTCCTACGAGCAGTACTTC	CASSLGGRLSSYEQYF
-	TRBV18	TRBJ2-5	-	TGTGCCAGCTCACCCGATATACAGATACAAGAGACCCAGTACTTC	CASSPDIQIQETQYF
-	TRBV27	TRBJ1-5	-	TGTGCCAGCAGTTTATCAAGGGTTCAGGTCAATCAGCCCCAGCATTTT	CASSLSRVQVNQPQHF
-	TRBV4-3	TRBJ2-3	TRBD2	TGCGCCAGCAGCCAGGGACTAGCGGGAGCTCTGGCAGATACGCAGTATTTT	CASSQGLAGALADTQYF
-	TRBV7-6	TRBJ2-1	-	TGTGCCAGCAGCTTAGCTGGGTTAGGCAGTGAATCCTACAATGAGCAGTTCTTC	CASSLAGLGSESYNEQFF
-	TRBV6-1	TRBJ1-1	-	TGTGCCAGCAGTGAAGCACGGGGCGACTCCTTAAAGGGGACTGAAGCTTTCTTT	CASSEARGDSLKGTEAFF
-	TRBV18	TRBJ2-4	-	TGTGCCAGCTCACCCGAGGAAGGGGCCAAAAACATTCAGTACTTC	CASSPEEGAKNIQYF
once	TRBV6-4	TRBJ2-1	-	TGTGCCAGCGGTCCCTACAATGAGCAGTTCTTC	CASGPYNEQFF
once	TRBV7-9	TRBJ2-7	-	TGTGCCAGCAGCCCTTGGACAGCCTACGAGCAGTACTTC	CASSPWTAYEQYF
-	TRBV11-2	TRBJ1-1	-	TGTGCCAGCAGCCCTCTACGGAGCACTGAAGCTTTCTTT	CASSPLRSTEAFF
-	TRBV5-1	TRBJ2-1	-	TGCGCCAGCAGCACGACACCCTCGAATAATGAGCAGTTCTTC	CASSTTPSNNEQFF
-	TRBV19	TRBJ1-5	TRBD1	TGTGCCAGTAGTATCGGACAGGGTCATCAGCCCCAGCATTTT	CASSIGQGHQPQHF